The clone carrying this TCR beta chain was found a few times. The use of a sample-barcoded 5' primer and a J-beta primer mix characterized a second PCR of about 7 to 12 cycles. TCRdb redid the calling of the 5' RACE reads with MiXCR, one entry per CDR3 protein. The table shows roughly 680,000 distinct CDR3 sequences, with about 51% occurring only once. The data derive from a study of blood T cells in healthy people across ages. In germline, CDR1 is MDHEN, CDR2 SYDVKM. The CDR3 covers 14 residues. V was clipped by 7 bases and J by 3 bases, with 13 bases between them. The chain joins TRBV28 to TRBJ2-1; D is perhaps TRBD1 or TRBD2 (5 bases each). This clonotype originated in a woman of 80 years or more in good health. The sequencing sample was made of blood. The CDR3 DNA reads as TGTGCCAGCAAGGGGACCGTTCGCTACAATGAGCAGTTCTTC. Translating gives CASKGTVRYNEQFF. The full variable domain, rest sourced from reference TRBV28 and TRBJ2-1, is DVKVTQSSRYLVKRTGEKVFLECVQDMDHENMFWYRQDPGLGLRLIYFSYDVKMKEKGDIPEGYSVSREKKERFSLILESASTNQTSMYLCASKGTVRYNEQFFGPGTRLTVL.